The T cell receptor (beta chain) under discussion was sequenced for a study of shared clonotypes between healthy human individuals (TCRdb year 2020). With regard to the full study: Two women and three men aged 18 to 49 years were included in the cohort. Leukapheresis yielded between about 0.9 and 9 billion PBMCs per donor. To increase sequencing depth and limit assay-specific biases, TCR repertoire library preparation and sequencing were carried out by different laboratories using diverse techniques. Blood TCR repertoires of five healthy adults were deeply sequenced to estimate repertoire size and the extent of clonotype sharing between individuals. Per donor, three plates each were used for CD4 naive and CD4 memory, two for CD8 naive, and one for CD8 memory. The investigation overall reported the following: Larger estimated clonotype richness was generally found for naive subsets than for memory subsets. Sampling was limited to blood, and TCR repertoires in tissue likely differ from TCR repertoires in blood. When a handful of donors were compared, the shared fraction of clonotypes was around 5.1% for naive CD4, 3.5% to 4% for naive CD8, more than 2% for memory CD4, and about 0.36% for memory CD8. Because the study included a small number of donors, the genetic and exposure-history diversity represented was limited. Pairwise subsampling indicated that sequencing depth was expected to affect the degree of clonotype sharing among donors. Higher generation probabilities were observed for clonotypes shared by all four sorted-subset donors than for non-shared clonotypes. Even with the large sequencing depth, rarefaction of the sorted-subset datasets indicated that sequencing was incomplete.

Healthy HIV-negative adults with no recently reported acute infections or vaccinations were included as donors. Only Caucasian adults living in Nashville, Tennessee, USA were represented among the donors. Magnetic negative selection was used to enrich CD4+ T cells, after which naive cells were positively selected on CD45RA and the negative fraction became the memory subset. Blood was collected by leukapheresis, and PBMCs were isolated by Ficoll-Histopaque density gradient centrifugation and then cryopreserved in liquid nitrogen vapor phase. Purity and quantity of every magnetically sorted T cell population were checked by analytical flow cytometry. Each sorted fraction had its genomic DNA isolated and then quantified by UV absorbance on a Nanodrop 2000c. To note about this clone: The antigen it recognizes is unknown. Base qualities are not at hand, and no much larger clone is one base apart.

Using the deep immunoSEQ assay, TCR CDR3 regions were amplified from genomic DNA by multiplex PCR. Extracted genomic DNA from each cell subset was spread evenly across all wells of several immunoSEQ 96-well plates, with each plate serving as a replicate. For sorted subsets, 150 to 250 ng genomic DNA, equal to tens of thousands of T cell genomes, was loaded into each replicate PCR. Purified libraries were quantified with a Qubit 3.0 fluorometer, sized on a Bioanalyzer 2100, and re-quantified with the KAPA Library Quantification kit. Every immunoSEQ 96-well plate was sequenced on a separate single-read 150-cycle Illumina NextSeq 550 flow cell. Processing in the source paper ran as follows. The immunoSEQ output contained only junctional sequences without quality scores, so filtering could not match that applied to full-length reads. To assign V/J genes and CDR3, sequences were annotated against IMGT germline references using PyIR, a Python wrapper for IgBLAST v1.9. Any read was removed if the V/J assignment was weak (E-value above 1e-6), the CDR3 was missing, or the read contained stop codons, out-of-frame junctions, or ambiguous translated residues. V3J clonotypes were defined by identical inferred V gene, J gene, and CDR3 amino acid sequence. To compute the percentage overlap between repertoires, the number of shared unique clonotypes was divided by the size of the smaller repertoire. Richness of each repertoire was evaluated using RTK rarefaction, the Chao1 estimator, and Recon v2.1 estimates of unobserved clonotypes. OLGA was used to compute generation probabilities for all TCRbeta clonotypes that the gDNA method yielded from a handful of donors. As stored in TCRdb, this immuneACCESS dataset retains in-frame rearrangements with V and J assigned. A fraction of the clones does not appear; measured against another copy, unresolved V genes explain less than half of the discrepancy, and the remainder lacks a known reason. V and J calls and clone size come straight from that table; D and trimming were deduced from the DNA. The sample includes over 850,000 clones, with around 78% observed a single time. The ten largest clones take up roughly 0.55% of the sample.

The sample was memory CD4+ T cells from PBMCs. The cell subset or site label, read with the paper, signifies: CD45RA-negative fraction. The source is a young man in good health. Some clones in this sample may be carry-over from other donors' samples.

The encoded CDR3 is CASSQTSGPGYNEQFF. The DNA sequence is given as TGCGCCAGCAGCCAAACTAGCGGCCCCGGCTACAATGAGCAGTTCTTC. The V and J segments used are TRBV5-1 and TRBJ2-1; 8 bases in between match TRBD2. Including the terminal cysteine and phenylalanine, the CDR3 comprises 16 residues. The only DNA kept is the CDR3, 48 bases in frame from the first base. After removal of 4 bases from V and 3 bases from J, the junction retains 9 bases not matched to a gene. CDR1 and CDR2 were assigned from the germline V gene as SGHRS and YFSETQ.